The clone carrying this TCR beta chain was observed a handful of times. No antigen is known for it. The CDR3 length is 14 residues. Looked up from germline, CDR1 is MNHEY and CDR2 is SMNVEV (reference sequence). The data were obtained in a study of blood T cells in healthy people across ages. Study-level points and caveats: Researchers deemed the diversity estimates from one million T cells underestimates. The study found TCR beta diversity correlated strongly with naive T cell percentage.

Next came a second PCR, run for about 7 to 12 cycles, which used a sample-barcoded 5' primer along with a J-beta primer mix. Every sample gave at least 2.5 million paired-end reads containing CDR3. MiXCR, applied by TCRdb to the 5' RACE reads, yields one record per CDR3 protein. The sample has around 790,000 distinct CDR3 sequences, approximately 44% seen once. This chain uses TRBV27 with TRBJ2-3, with TRBD2 identical over 7 bases. The source material was blood. This clonotype was obtained from a man between 60 and 75 years old in good health. The CDR3 DNA reads TGTGCTACGGGGGGTCCCTCGGGGATGGATACGCAGTATTTT. Its translation is CATGGPSGMDTQYF.